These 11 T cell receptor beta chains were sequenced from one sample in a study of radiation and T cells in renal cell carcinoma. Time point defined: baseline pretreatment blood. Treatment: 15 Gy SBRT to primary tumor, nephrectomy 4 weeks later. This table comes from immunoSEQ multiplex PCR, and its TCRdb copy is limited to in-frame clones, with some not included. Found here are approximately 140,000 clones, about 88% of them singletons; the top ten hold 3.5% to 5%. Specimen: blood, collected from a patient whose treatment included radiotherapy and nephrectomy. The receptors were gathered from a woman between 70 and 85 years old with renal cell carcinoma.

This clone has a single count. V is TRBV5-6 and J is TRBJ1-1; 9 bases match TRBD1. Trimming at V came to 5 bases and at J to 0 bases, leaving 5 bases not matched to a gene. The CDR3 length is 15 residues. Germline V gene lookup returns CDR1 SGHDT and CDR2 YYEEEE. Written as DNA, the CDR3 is TGTGCCAGCAGGTACAGGGGGCCCCTGAACACTGAAGCTTTCTTT. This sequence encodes CASRYRGPLNTEAFF.

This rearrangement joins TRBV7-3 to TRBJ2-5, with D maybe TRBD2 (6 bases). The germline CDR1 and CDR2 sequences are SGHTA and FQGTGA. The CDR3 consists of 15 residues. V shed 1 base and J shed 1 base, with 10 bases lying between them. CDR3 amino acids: CASSLKLGGQETQYF. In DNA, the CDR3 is TGTGCCAGCAGCTTAAAGCTGGGGGGCCAAGAGACCCAGTACTTC. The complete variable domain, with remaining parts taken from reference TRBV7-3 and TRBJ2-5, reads GAGVSQTPSNKVTEKGKYVELRCDPISGHTALYWYRQSLGQGPEFLIYFQGTGAADDSGLPNDRFFAVRPEGSVSTLKIQRTERGDSAVYLCASSLKLGGQETQYFGPGTRLLVL.

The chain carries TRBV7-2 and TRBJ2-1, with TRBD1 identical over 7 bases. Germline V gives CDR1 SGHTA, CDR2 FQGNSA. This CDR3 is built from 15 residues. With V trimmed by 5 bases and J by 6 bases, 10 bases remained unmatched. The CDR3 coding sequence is TGTGCCAGCAGCCAAAAGGGGGCCGGTATCAATGAGCAGTTCTTC. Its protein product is CASSQKGAGINEQFF.

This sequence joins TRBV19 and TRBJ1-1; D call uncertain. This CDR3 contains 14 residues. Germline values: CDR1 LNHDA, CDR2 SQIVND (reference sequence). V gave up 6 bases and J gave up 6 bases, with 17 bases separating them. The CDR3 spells CASSPSPVRAEAFF. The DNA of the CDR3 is TGTGCCAGTAGCCCCAGTCCGGTTAGAGCTGAAGCTTTCTTT.

The CDR3: CASRSPSGYEQYF. In nucleotides, the CDR3 is TGTGCCAGCAGGAGTCCTTCAGGCTACGAGCAGTACTTC. The J gene is TRBJ2-7, the V gene TRBV6-5, with D unresolved. This CDR3 spans 13 amino acids. Looked up from germline, CDR1 is MNHEY and CDR2 is SVGAGI. V was clipped by 6 bases and J by 3 bases, with 12 bases between them.

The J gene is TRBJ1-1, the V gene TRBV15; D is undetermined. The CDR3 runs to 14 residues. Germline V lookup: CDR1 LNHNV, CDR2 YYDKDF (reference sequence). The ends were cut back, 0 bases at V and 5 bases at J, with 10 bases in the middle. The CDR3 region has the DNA TGTGCCACCAGCAGAGATCGTCAGTTGACTGAAGCTTTCTTT. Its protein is CATSRDRQLTEAFF.

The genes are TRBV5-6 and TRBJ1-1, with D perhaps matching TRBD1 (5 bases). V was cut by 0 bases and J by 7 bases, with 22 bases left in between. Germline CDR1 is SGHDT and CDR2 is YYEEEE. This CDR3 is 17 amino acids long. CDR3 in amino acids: CASSLVFVATGKFEAFF. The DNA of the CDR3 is TGTGCCAGCAGCTTGGTCTTTGTAGCTACAGGAAAGTTTGAAGCTTTCTTT.

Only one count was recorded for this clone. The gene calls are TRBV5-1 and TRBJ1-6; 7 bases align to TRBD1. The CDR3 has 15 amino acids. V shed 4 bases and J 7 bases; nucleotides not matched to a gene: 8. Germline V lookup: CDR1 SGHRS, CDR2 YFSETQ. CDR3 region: CASSATGTVNSPLHF. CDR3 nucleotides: TGCGCCAGCAGCGCTACCGGGACAGTCAATTCACCCCTCCACTTT.

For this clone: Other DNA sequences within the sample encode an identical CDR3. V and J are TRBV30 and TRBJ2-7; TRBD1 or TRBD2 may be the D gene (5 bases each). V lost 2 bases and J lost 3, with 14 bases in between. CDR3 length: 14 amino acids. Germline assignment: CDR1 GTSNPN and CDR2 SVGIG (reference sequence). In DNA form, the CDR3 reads TGTGCCTGGAGTTCCGGGACGGGGTTCTACGAGCAGTACTTC. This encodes CAWSSGTGFYEQYF.

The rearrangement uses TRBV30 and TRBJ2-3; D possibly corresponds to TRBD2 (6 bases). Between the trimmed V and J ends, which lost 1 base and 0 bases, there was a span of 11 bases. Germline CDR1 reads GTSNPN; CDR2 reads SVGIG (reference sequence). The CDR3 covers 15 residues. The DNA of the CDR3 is TGTGCCTGGAGTGCCCTAAGCGGGAGCACAGATACGCAGTATTTT. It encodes CAWSALSGSTDTQYF.

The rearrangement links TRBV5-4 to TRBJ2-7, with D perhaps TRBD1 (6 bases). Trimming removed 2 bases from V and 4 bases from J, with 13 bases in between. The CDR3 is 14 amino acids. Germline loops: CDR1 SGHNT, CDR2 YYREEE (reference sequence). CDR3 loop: CASSFPGHPYEQYF. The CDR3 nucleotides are TGTGCCAGCAGCTTCCCGGGACATCCTTACGAGCAGTACTTC.